What follows are 4 T cell receptor beta chains derived from one specimen sequenced in a study of blood T cell repertoires in COVID-19. Generated by immunoSEQ multiplex PCR, the TCRdb table keeps only in-frame clones and is missing some. The sample has 350,000 to 550,000 clones, 80% to 90% seen once. The sample comprised PBMCs or T cells enriched from blood (not recorded which). Every receptor here comes from a man aged 25 to 40 who had recovered from COVID-19.

The rearrangement uses TRBV27 and TRBJ2-7; tentative D call: TRBD2 (5 bases). The CDR3 consists of 14 residues. V was clipped by 6 bases and J by 3 bases, with 15 bases between them. Germline V gene lookup returns CDR1 MNHEY and CDR2 SMNVEV (reference sequence). CDR3 DNA sequence: TGTGCCAGCAGACCGGGGTCACCCATCTACGAGCAGTACTTC. It encodes CASRPGSPIYEQYF.

The chain uses TRBV4-1 and TRBJ2-5; the match to TRBD2 covers 8 bases. This CDR3 comprises 19 residues. Unmatched junction bases numbered 18, after V lost 5 bases and J lost 1 base. The germline gives CDR1 MGHRA, CDR2 YSYEKL. CDR3 sequence: CASSLPARGTSHLQETQYF. CDR3 in DNA: TGCGCCAGCAGCTTACCAGCCCGGGGGACTAGTCATCTCCAAGAGACCCAGTACTTC.

This clone was seen only once. The chain has TRBV27 and TRBJ2-7; weak D call: TRBD1 (5 bases). Germline CDR1 is MNHEY and CDR2 is SMNVEV (reference sequence). With 3 bases removed from V and 4 bases from J, the gap between germline ends came to 7 bases. This CDR3 is built from 12 residues. CDR3 nucleotide sequence: TGTGCCAGCAGTTTCGACAGATACGAGCAGTACTTC. This sequence encodes CASSFDRYEQYF.

CDR3 region: CASSWGGDYEQYF. CDR3 bases: TGTGCCAGCAGTTGGGGGGGGGACTACGAGCAGTACTTC. This sequence joins TRBV12-3 or TRBV12-4 and TRBJ2-7, with 7 bases matching TRBD2. The CDR3 length is 13 residues. J was trimmed by 3 bases and V by 4 bases; bases with no gene match: 3.